A selection of T cell receptor beta chains follows, all from one sample in a study of blood T cells in healthy people across ages. TCRdb analysed the 5' RACE reads with MiXCR anew, one entry per CDR3 protein. The sample has roughly 1,700,000 distinct CDR3 sequences; 28% are singletons. The sample consisted of blood. The receptors were sampled from a woman aged 25 to 39 in good health. CDR3s include the opening cysteine and the closing phenylalanine or tryptophan. The D gene is left open where the match is weak. Some rows have no size entry. The others give once, few or many, or a class for an expanded clone.

CDR3nt,CDR3aa,d_gene,j_gene,v_gene,abundance
TGTGCCAGCTCACCACTGGAGGGTGGGGAGCAGTTCTTC,CASSPLEGGEQFF,.,TRBJ2-1,TRBV18,.
TGTGCCAGCGGAAGCTTCGGCGAGCAGTACTTC,CASGSFGEQYF,.,TRBJ2-7,TRBV28,many
TGTGCCAGCAGTCCTCCCTCGGGGTCCGGAAACACCATATATTTT,CASSPPSGSGNTIYF,.,TRBJ1-3,TRBV12-3/TRBV12-4,.
TGTGCCAGCTCGCGGGTCACAGATACGCAGTATTTT,CASSRVTDTQYF,.,TRBJ2-3,TRBV7-2,many
TGCGCCAGCAGCTTGGAGGTAGCGCCTAACACCGGGGAGCTGTTTTTT,CASSLEVAPNTGELFF,.,TRBJ2-2,TRBV5-1,.
TGCAGTGCTAGAGATGTAGCGAGGAGCTCCTACAATGAGCAGTTCTTC,CSARDVARSSYNEQFF,.,TRBJ2-1,TRBV20-1,many
TGTGCCAGCCAGGGGAGAGGGGATACGCAGTATTTT,CASQGRGDTQYF,.,TRBJ2-3,TRBV13,few
TGCAGTGCCCCGTATGATATCGGAAACATTCAGTACTTC,CSAPYDIGNIQYF,.,TRBJ2-4,TRBV20-1,.
TGTTCCAGCAGCTTAGGCCCTAAAAGGGATACGCAGTATTTT,CSSSLGPKRDTQYF,.,TRBJ2-3,TRBV7-3,.
TGCAGCGTTGATGAGGGGGCTGGGGCCAACGTCCTGACTTTC,CSVDEGAGANVLTF,.,TRBJ2-6,TRBV29-1,.
TGTGCCAGCAGTGATCGACAGGGCAACGAGCAGTACTTC,CASSDRQGNEQYF,TRBD1,TRBJ2-7,TRBV6-1,.
TGCAGTGCTTCAAGACAGGGGGCGTCCAACTATGGCTACACCTTC,CSASRQGASNYGYTF,TRBD1,TRBJ1-2,TRBV20-1,few
TGTGCCAGCAGCCTCTGGCGGACAGGAAATCAGCCCCAGCATTTT,CASSLWRTGNQPQHF,TRBD1,TRBJ1-5,TRBV7-2,.
TGCAGCGGGAGGGCCGGCACAGATACGCAGTATTTT,CSGRAGTDTQYF,.,TRBJ2-3,TRBV29-1,.
TGTGCCAGCAGTTACTATGAGACAGTGGAAGCTTTCTTT,CASSYYETVEAFF,.,TRBJ1-1,TRBV6-6,few
TGTGCCACCAGTGATCACCCGGGACGGGGGGGTTTGCAGACCCAGTACTTC,CATSDHPGRGGLQTQYF,TRBD2,TRBJ2-5,TRBV24-1,few
TGCGCCAGCAGCGACTACCAAAGAGACCAGTACTTC,CASSDYQRDQYF,.,TRBJ2-5,TRBV10-2,once
TGCAGGGCTAGCCCTGACAGTGGCTACACCTTC,CRASPDSGYTF,.,TRBJ1-2,TRBV20-1,once
TGTGCCAGTCAGGGGACTGCCTACGAGCAGTACTTC,CASQGTAYEQYF,.,TRBJ2-7,TRBV3-1,.
TGTGCCAGCAGCTCGGACAGTACGACCTACGAGCAGTACTTC,CASSSDSTTYEQYF,.,TRBJ2-7,TRBV5-5,many
TGTGCCAACAGCCTAAGCGGTCAGCCCCAGCATTTT,CANSLSGQPQHF,.,TRBJ1-5,TRBV14,.
TGCGCCAGCAGCTTGGCCACACCTTCGATCTATGGCTACACCTTC,CASSLATPSIYGYTF,.,TRBJ1-2,TRBV5-1,few
TGTGCCAGTAAACAGGGGTCAGGTCAGCCCCAGCATTTT,CASKQGSGQPQHF,TRBD1,TRBJ1-5,TRBV12-3/TRBV12-4,few
TGCAGTGCGACACTCAGCGGGGGGGTTTCGGATGAGCAGTACTTC,CSATLSGGVSDEQYF,TRBD2,TRBJ2-4,TRBV20-1,.